This T cell receptor beta chain was retrieved from a study of shared T cell receptors in the human thymus. Deletions cut 11 bases from V and 4 bases from J, with 10 bases between. CDR1 and CDR2 from the germline V gene are SEHNR and FQNEAQ (reference sequence). The CDR3 is made up of 11 amino acids. Using immunoSEQ multiplex PCR, the repertoire was profiled, and TCRdb retains in-frame clones only, with some absent. The sample has around 730,000 clones, roughly 85% seen once; the top ten hold approximately 0.01%. This sample was also put to use in a study of human thymus T cells. That work states: Healthy Finnish infants undergoing corrective surgery for congenital heart defects provided the donor material. Thymus was obtained from resections taken during corrective heart surgery. Thymic and blood repertoires appeared to carry a bias in their V and J gene usage. Unrelated individuals had highly overlapping thymic repertoires, as reported in related research.

The source material was thymocytes. The rearrangement joins TRBV7-9 to TRBJ2-3; TRBD2 might be the D (5 bases). This sequence originates from a girl in the first two years of life with a congenital heart defect. The CDR3 DNA reads TGTGCCTCCCGGGGAGCAGATACGCAGTATTTT. It encodes CASRGADTQYF.